Listed here are 13 T cell receptor beta chains from one sample, sequenced in a study of regulatory T cells in long-lasting Graves disease. Time point: persistent/refractory GD, antithyroid drugs over 5 years with positive TRAb. Making the TCR library involved RNA that had been extracted from PBMCs. iRepertoire HTBI primers and Arm-PCR of CDR3 regions built TCR beta libraries. In TCRdb, the multiplex PCR reads were re-called with MiXCR into one record per CDR3 protein. This sample has roughly 300,000 distinct CDR3 sequences, with about 18% found just once. The specimen was peripheral blood mononuclear cells (PBMCs), collected when the disease was refractory, from a patient treated with antithyroid drugs. These receptor sequences come from a female donor with Graves disease.

This clonotype was counted between two and nine times. The chain has TRBV20-1 and TRBJ2-5; 7 positions agree with TRBD2. Unmatched junction bases numbered 4, after V lost 2 bases and J lost 7 bases. This CDR3 is 12 amino acids long. CDR1 DFQATT and CDR2 SNEGSKA come from the germline V gene (reference sequence). CDR3 DNA: TGCAGTGCTAGACGGGGGGATGTGACCCAGTACTTC. Protein product: CSARRGDVTQYF.

This clonotype was seen only a few times. This could be a read error, since a much larger clone is one nucleotide away. The chain combines TRBV12-3 or TRBV12-4 with TRBJ1-1, with 7 bases fitting TRBD1. After removal of 11 bases from V and 3 bases from J, the junction contained 12 bases not matched to a gene. CDR3 length equals 14 residues. CDR3 in amino acids: CAGIHDREYTEAFF. Written as DNA, the CDR3 is TGTGCCGGCATTCACGACAGGGAGTACACTGAAGCTTTCTTT.

Concerning this clonotype itself: A single base separates this from a much larger clone, so it may be a read error. This sequence joins TRBV28 and TRBJ1-2; D possibly corresponds to TRBD1 (6 bases). The CDR3 consists of 18 residues. Germline V CDR1 and CDR2: MDHEN, SYDVKM. CDR3 amino acids: CASSRNRDRRMTVYDYTF. CDR3 coding DNA: TGTGCCAGCAGCCGAAACAGGGACCGGAGGATGACGGTCTATGACTACACCTTC.

This clonotype was observed once. This chain links TRBV19 with TRBJ1-5, with TRBD1 matching 8 bases. Germline CDR1 LNHDA, CDR2 SQIVND (reference sequence). Germline trimming cut 7 bases from V and 0 bases from J; bases unmatched to any gene: 14. This CDR3 region has 18 residues. CDR3 in DNA: TGTGCCAGTAAGAAAGGACAGGGAGCATCGATTAGCAATCAGCCCCAGCATTTT. It specifies CASKKGQGASISNQPQHF.

To note about this clonotype: Since a much larger clone is just one base distant, this may be a read error. The V and J genes are TRBV12-3 or TRBV12-4 and TRBJ2-7, with 10 nucleotides matching TRBD2. This CDR3 is built from 15 residues. Here the CDR3 DNA reads TGTGCCGGCAGTTTATTACTAGCGGGAAGTCACGAGCAGTACTTC. It translates to CAGSLLLAGSHEQYF.

This clonotype was counted between two and nine times. The chain couples TRBV10-3 to TRBJ1-6, with D unclear. The CDR3 extends over 13 amino acids. Trimming cost V 7 bases and J 2 bases, with 6 bases left between them. Germline CDR1 ENHRY, CDR2 SYGVKD. This CDR3 reads CAITGTYNSPLHF. In DNA, the CDR3 is TGTGCCATCACGGGGACCTATAATTCACCCCTCCACTTT.

The sample holds a few counts of this clonotype. The CDR3 here is CSATQGQRNTIYF. The CDR3 DNA is TGCAGTGCTACCCAGGGACAGCGAAACACCATATATTTT. The genes are TRBV20-1 and TRBJ1-3; TRBD1 matches at 7 bases. Germline V lookup: CDR1 DFQATT, CDR2 SNEGSKA (reference sequence). This CDR3 contains 13 residues. V lost 4 bases, J lost 5 bases, and 5 bases stayed unmatched.

As to this clonotype: A much larger clone is a single base away; this may be a read error. This rearrangement joins TRBV28 to TRBJ2-7; tentative D call: TRBD2 (5 bases). Looked up from germline, CDR1 is MDHEN and CDR2 is SYDVKM. This CDR3 has 14 residues. CDR3 protein: CASSFAEAAYEQCF. In DNA, the CDR3 is TGTGCCAGCAGTTTCGCGGAGGCAGCCTACGAGCAGTGCTTC.

This clonotype was detected ten times or more. The V call is TRBV12-3 or TRBV12-4, the J call TRBJ1-6; D uncertain. CDR3 size: 17 residues. The V end was cut by 2 bases, the J end by 0 bases, with 11 bases between. DNA for the CDR3: TGTGCCAGCAGTTTATACGGGAAAAGCTCCTATAATTCACCCCTCCACTTT. As protein: CASSLYGKSSYNSPLHF.

V and J are TRBV19 and TRBJ1-5; the match to TRBD1 covers 7 bases. CDR3 size: 11 residues. Germline V gene lookup returns CDR1 LNHDA and CDR2 SQIVND (reference sequence). The CDR3 region is CGTGRNQPQHF. CDR3 sequence (DNA): TGTGGGACAGGTCGCAATCAGCCCCAGCATTTT.

The chain couples TRBV20-1 to TRBJ1-4; D uncertain. This CDR3 is 12 amino acids long. Trimming stripped 7 bases from V and 5 bases from J, with 11 bases between. Germline V gives CDR1 DFQATT, CDR2 SNEGSKA (reference sequence). The CDR3 DNA sequence: TGCAGTGGGCAGGCGGGCAATGAAAAACTGTTTTTT. It is translated as CSGQAGNEKLFF.

V usage is TRBV7-2 and J usage is TRBJ2-3; 7 nucleotides match TRBD1. Germline V gene data show CDR1 as SGHTA and CDR2 as FQGNSA. Losses at the gene ends were 2 bases for V and 0 bases for J; bases not matched to a gene: 5. CDR3 length equals 16 residues. The CDR3 loop reads CASSLRGQRSTDTQYF. The CDR3 nucleotides read TGTGCCAGCAGCTTAAGGGGGCAACGCAGCACAGATACGCAGTATTTT. Together with reference TRBV7-2 and TRBJ2-3, the CDR3 gives the full variable domain: GAGVSQSPSNKVTEKGKDVELRCDPISGHTALYWYRQSLGQGLEFLIYFQGNSAPDKSGLPSDRFSAERTGGSVSTLTIQRTQQEDSAVYLCASSLRGQRSTDTQYFGPGTRLTVL.

Comment on this clonotype: One base away lies a much larger clone, so this may be a sequencing read error. The chain couples TRBV7-9 to TRBJ1-5; 8 bases agree with TRBD1. This CDR3 spans 15 amino acids. Germline CDR1 and CDR2: SEHNR and FQNEAQ (reference sequence). CDR3 protein: CASSYQDRAGQPRHF. CDR3 coding DNA: TGTGCCAGCAGCTACCAGGACAGGGCTGGCCAGCCCCGGCATTTT. Variable domain in full (rest from reference TRBV7-9 and TRBJ1-5): DTGVSQNPRHKITKRGQNVTFRCDPISEHNRLYWYRQTLGQGPEFLTYFQNEAQLEKSRLLSDRFSAERPKGSFSTLEIQRTEQGDSAMYLCASSYQDRAGQPRHFGDGTRLSIL.